This T cell receptor beta chain was observed in a study of neurological immune-mediated disorders. TCRdb ran MiXCR on the 5' RACE reads and lists one entry per CDR3 protein. The data hold 50,000 or so distinct CDR3 sequences, with 25% observed a single time. There are many counts of this clonotype. V was shortened by 4 bases and J by 2 bases, with 14 bases between the two germline ends. CDR3 length: 15 residues. The germline CDR1 and CDR2 sequences are SGHRS and YFSETQ. The rearrangement uses TRBV5-1 and TRBJ2-3; D is ambiguous. The sample was PBMCs. The receptor was derived from a woman aged 70-85 years in good health. CDR3 sequence (DNA): TGCGCCAGCAGCCCTCCGAGTGGGGTCACAGATACGCAGTATTTT. Translated, it gives CASSPPSGVTDTQYF.